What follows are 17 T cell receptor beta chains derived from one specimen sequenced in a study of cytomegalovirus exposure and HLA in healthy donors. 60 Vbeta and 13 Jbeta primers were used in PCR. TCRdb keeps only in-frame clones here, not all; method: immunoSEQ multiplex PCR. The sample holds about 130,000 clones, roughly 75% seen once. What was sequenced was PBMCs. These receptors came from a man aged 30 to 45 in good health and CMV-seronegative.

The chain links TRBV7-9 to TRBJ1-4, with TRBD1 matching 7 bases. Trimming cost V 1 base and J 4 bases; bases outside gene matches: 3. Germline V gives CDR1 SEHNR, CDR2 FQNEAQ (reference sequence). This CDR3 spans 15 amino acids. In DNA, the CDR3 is TGTGCCAGCAGCTTAGTGACAGGGAATAATGAAAAACTGTTTTTT. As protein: CASSLVTGNNEKLFF.

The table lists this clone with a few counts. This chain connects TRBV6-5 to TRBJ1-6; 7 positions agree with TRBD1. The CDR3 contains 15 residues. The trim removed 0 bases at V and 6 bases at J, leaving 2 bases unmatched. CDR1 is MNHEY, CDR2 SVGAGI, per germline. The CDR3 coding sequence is TGTGCCAGCAGTTACTCACAGGGGAGTAATTCACCCCTCCACTTT. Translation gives CASSYSQGSNSPLHF.

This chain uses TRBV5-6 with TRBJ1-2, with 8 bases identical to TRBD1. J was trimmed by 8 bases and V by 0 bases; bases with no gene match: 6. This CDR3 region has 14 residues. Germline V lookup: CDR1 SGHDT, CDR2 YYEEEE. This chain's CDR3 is CASSLGTGTNGYTF. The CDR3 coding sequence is TGTGCCAGCAGCTTGGGGACAGGGACCAACGGCTACACCTTC.

The CDR3 loop reads CASSLKGDNSPLHF. The CDR3 DNA follows: TGTGCCAGCAGCTTGAAGGGGGATAATTCACCCCTCCACTTT. The genes are TRBV5-6 and TRBJ1-6; the D gene is possibly TRBD1 (6 bases). This CDR3 comprises 14 residues. CDR1 is SGHDT, CDR2 YYEEEE, per germline. V gave up 1 base and J gave up 5 bases, with 7 bases separating them.

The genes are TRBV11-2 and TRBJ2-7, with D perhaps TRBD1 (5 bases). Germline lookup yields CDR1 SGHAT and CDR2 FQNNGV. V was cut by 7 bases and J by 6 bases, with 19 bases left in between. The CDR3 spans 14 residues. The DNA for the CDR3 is TGTGCCAGCACAACAGGCCCTCATTCAAGCGAGCAGTACTTC. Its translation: CASTTGPHSSEQYF.

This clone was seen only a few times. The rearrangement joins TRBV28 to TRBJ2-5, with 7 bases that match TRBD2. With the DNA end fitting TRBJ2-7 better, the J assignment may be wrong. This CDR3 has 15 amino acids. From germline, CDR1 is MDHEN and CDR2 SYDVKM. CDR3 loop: CASSHLAAGDYEQYF. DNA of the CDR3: TGTGCCAGCAGCCATCTCGCGGCGGGGGACTACGAGCAGTACTTC.

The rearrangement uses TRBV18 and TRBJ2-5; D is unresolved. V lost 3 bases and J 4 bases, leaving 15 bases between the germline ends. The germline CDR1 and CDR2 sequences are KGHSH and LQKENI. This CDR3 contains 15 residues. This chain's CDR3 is CASSPTHAVGETQYF. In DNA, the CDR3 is TGTGCCAGCTCACCTACCCATGCTGTCGGAGAGACCCAGTACTTC.

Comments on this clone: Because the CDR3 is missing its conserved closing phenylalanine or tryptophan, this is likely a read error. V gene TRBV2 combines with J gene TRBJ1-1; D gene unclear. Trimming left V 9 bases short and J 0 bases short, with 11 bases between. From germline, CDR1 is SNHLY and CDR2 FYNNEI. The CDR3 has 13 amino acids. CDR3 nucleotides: TGTGCCAGGAGCAGGTACATGAACACTGAAGCTTTCTGT. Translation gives CARSRYMNTEAFC.

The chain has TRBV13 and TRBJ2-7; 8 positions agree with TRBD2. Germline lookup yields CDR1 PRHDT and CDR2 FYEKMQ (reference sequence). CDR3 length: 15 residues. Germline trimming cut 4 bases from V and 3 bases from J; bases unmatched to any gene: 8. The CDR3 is CASSSTVAGIYEQYF. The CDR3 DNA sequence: TGTGCCAGCAGCTCGACGGTAGCGGGGATCTACGAGCAGTACTTC. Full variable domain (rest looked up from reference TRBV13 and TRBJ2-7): AAGVIQSPRHLIKEKRETATLKCYPIPRHDTVYWYQQGPGQDPQFLISFYEKMQSDKGSIPDRFSAQQFSDYHSELNMSSLELGDSALYFCASSSTVAGIYEQYFGPGTRLTVT.

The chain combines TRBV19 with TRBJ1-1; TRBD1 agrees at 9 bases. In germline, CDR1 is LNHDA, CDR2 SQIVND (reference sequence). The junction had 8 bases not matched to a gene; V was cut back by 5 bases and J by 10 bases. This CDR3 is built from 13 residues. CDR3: CASSPDRGSRAFF. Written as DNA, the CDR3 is TGTGCCAGTAGTCCGGACAGGGGAAGTCGAGCTTTCTTT.

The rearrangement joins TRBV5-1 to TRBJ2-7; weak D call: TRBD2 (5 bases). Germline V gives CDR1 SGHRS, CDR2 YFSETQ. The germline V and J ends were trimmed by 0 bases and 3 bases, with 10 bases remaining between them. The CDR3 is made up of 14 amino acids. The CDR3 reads CASSLGLPNYEQYF. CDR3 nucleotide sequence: TGCGCCAGCAGCTTGGGACTACCAAACTACGAGCAGTACTTC.

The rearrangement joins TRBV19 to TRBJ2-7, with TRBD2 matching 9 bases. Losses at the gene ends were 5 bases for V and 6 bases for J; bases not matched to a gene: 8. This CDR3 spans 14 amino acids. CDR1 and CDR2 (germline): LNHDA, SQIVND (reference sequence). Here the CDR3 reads CASSQAGGPVEQYF. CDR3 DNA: TGTGCCAGTAGTCAGGCGGGAGGGCCAGTCGAGCAGTACTTC.

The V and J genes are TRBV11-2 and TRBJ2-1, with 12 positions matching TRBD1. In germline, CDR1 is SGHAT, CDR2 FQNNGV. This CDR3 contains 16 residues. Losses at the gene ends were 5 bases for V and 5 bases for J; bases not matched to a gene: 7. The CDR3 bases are TGTGCCAGCAGCCATGGGACAGGGGGCGTCCACAATGAGCAGTTCTTC. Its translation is CASSHGTGGVHNEQFF.

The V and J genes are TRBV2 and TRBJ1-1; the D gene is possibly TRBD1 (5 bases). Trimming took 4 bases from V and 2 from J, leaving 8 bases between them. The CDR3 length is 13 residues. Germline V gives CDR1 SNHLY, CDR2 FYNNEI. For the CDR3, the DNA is TGTGCCAGCAGTGGTGGGGCAAACACTGAAGCTTTCTTT. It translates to CASSGGANTEAFF.

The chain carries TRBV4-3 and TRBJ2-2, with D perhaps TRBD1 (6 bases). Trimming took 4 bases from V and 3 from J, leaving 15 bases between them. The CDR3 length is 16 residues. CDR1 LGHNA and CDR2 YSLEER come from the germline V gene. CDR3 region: CASSPSLGADTGELFF. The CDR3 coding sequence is TGCGCCAGCAGCCCGAGCTTGGGGGCGGACACCGGGGAGCTGTTTTTT.

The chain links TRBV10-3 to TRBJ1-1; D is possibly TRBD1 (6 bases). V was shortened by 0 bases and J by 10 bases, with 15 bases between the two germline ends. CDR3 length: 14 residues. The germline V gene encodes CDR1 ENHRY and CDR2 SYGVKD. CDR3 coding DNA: TGTGCCATCAGTGAGTCGATGCCCCGAGGGGGAGCTTTCTTT. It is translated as CAISESMPRGGAFF.

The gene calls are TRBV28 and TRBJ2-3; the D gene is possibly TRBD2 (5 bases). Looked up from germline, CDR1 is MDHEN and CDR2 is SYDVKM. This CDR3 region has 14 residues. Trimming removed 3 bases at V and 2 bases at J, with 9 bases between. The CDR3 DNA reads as TGTGCCAGCAGTTTGACGGGATTCACAGATACGCAGTATTTT. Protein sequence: CASSLTGFTDTQYF.